A single sample gave rise to the 6 T cell receptor beta chains below, sequenced in a study of response to subunit inactivated influenza vaccine. Via MiXCR, TCRdb re-called the RT-PCR reads, giving one row per CDR3 protein. Among about 570,000 distinct CDR3 sequences listed, 10% to 15% were seen once. The specimen comprised PBMCs from blood, sampled on the day of vaccination. These receptors all stem from a man in his forties or fifties who received an inactivated influenza vaccine.

V usage is TRBV4-1 and J usage is TRBJ1-5, with D maybe TRBD1 (6 bases). The CDR3 is 13 residues long. The germline V gene encodes CDR1 MGHRA and CDR2 YSYEKL. Between the trimmed V and J ends, which lost 8 bases and 6 bases, there was a span of 14 bases. The CDR3 loop is CASGMGAGQPQHF. DNA for the CDR3: TGCGCCAGCGGAATGGGGGCAGGTCAGCCCCAGCATTTT.

In its sample, this clonotype was seen once. The chain uses TRBV7-2 and TRBJ2-2, with 11 positions matching TRBD1. Germline V CDR1 and CDR2: SGHTA, FQGNSA. The CDR3 consists of 15 residues. J lost 5 bases, V lost 6 bases, and 5 bases had no gene match. The CDR3 nucleotides read TGTGCCAGCAGAGGACAGGGGGCTGGTACCGGGGAGCTGTTTTTT. Translated: CASRGQGAGTGELFF.

This clonotype occurred a few times. The CDR3: CASSLERGSNEQFF. CDR3 DNA sequence: TGTGCCAGCAGCTTAGAACGCGGGTCCAATGAGCAGTTCTTC. This chain joins TRBV11-2 and TRBJ2-1; maybe TRBD2 (5 bases). Germline V gene data show CDR1 as SGHAT and CDR2 as FQNNGV. This CDR3 contains 14 residues. V dropped 0 bases and J dropped 6 bases, with 9 bases sitting between them.

For this clonotype: One end of the junction is discordant with germline, which a read error may explain. V gene TRBV6-2 or TRBV6-3 combines with J gene TRBJ1-3, with D possibly being TRBD1 (5 bases). CDR3 size: 14 residues. Germline lookup yields CDR1 MNHEY and CDR2 SVGEGT. CDR3 in DNA: TGTGCCAGCAAAATGGACAACTCTGGAAACACCATAAATTTT. Translation: CASKMDNSGNTINF.

This clonotype has more than one count but fewer than ten. The rearrangement links TRBV5-1 to TRBJ2-5, with 9 bases matching TRBD2. This CDR3 spans 16 amino acids. V trimming: 1 base; J trimming: 1 base; junction bases outside the gene matches: 5. Germline CDR1 is SGHRS and CDR2 is YFSETQ. DNA of the CDR3: TGCGCCAGCAGCTTGTGGAGCGGGGGGACCCAAGAGACCCAGTACTTC. Protein product: CASSLWSGGTQETQYF. The full variable domain, in which reference TRBV5-1 and TRBJ2-5 provide the parts outside the CDR3, is KAGVTQTPRYLIKTRGQQVTLSCSPISGHRSVSWYQQTPGQGLQFLFEYFSETQRNKGNFPGRFSGRQFSNSRSEMNVSTLELGDSALYLCASSLWSGGTQETQYFGPGTRLLVL.

This clonotype was recorded a few times. The chain couples TRBV14 to TRBJ2-3; D possibly uses TRBD1 or TRBD2 (5 bases each). The CDR3 is 15 residues long. CDR1 is SGHDN, CDR2 FVKESK, per germline. The V end was cut by 0 bases, the J end by 2 bases, with 9 bases between. The DNA for the CDR3 is TGTGCCAGCAGCCAAGATTCGGGACCCACAGATACGCAGTATTTT. Protein: CASSQDSGPTDTQYF. Together with reference TRBV14 and TRBJ2-3, the CDR3 gives the full variable domain: EAGVTQFPSHSVIEKGQTVTLRCDPISGHDNLYWYRRVMGKEIKFLLHFVKESKQDESGMPNNRFLAERTGGTYSTLKVQPAELEDSGVYFCASSQDSGPTDTQYFGPGTRLTVL.